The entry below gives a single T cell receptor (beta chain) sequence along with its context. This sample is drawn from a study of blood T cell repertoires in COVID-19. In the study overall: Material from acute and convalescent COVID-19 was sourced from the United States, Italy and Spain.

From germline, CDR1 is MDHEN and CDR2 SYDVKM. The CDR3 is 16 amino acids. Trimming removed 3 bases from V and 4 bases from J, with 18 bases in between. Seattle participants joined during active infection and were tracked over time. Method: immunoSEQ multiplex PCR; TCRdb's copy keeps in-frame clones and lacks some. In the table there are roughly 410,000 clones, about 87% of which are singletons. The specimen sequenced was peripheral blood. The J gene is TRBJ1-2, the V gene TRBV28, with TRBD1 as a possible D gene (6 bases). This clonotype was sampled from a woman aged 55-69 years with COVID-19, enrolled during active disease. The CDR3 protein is CASSFGRGNSPYGYTF. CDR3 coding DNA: TGTGCCAGCAGTTTCGGGAGGGGGAACTCCCCCTATGGCTACACCTTC.